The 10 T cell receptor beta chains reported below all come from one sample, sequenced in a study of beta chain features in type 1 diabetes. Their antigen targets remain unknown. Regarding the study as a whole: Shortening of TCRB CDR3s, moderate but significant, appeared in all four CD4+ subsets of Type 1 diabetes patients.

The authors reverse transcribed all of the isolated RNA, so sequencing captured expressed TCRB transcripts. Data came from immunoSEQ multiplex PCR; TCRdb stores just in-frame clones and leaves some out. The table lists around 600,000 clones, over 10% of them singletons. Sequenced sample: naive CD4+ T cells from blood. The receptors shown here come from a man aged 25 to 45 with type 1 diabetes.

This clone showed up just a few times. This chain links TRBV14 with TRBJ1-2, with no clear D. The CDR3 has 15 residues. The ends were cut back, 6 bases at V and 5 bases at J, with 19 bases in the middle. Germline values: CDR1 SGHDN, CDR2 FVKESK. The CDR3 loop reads CASSRSQNRVYGYTF. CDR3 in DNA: TGTGCCAGCAGTAGGAGTCAGAATCGGGTTTATGGCTACACCTTC.

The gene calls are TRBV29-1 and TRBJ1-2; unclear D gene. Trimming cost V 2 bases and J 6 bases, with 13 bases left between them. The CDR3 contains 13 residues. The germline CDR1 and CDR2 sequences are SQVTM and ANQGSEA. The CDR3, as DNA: TGCAGCGTTGAAAAGAGTGCGAAGAATGGCTACACCTTC. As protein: CSVEKSAKNGYTF.

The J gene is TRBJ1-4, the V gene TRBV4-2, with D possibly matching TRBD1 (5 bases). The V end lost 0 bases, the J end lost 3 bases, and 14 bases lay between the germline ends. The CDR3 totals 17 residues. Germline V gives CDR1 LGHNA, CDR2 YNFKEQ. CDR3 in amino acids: CASSQDSGKGANEKLFF. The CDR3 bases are TGTGCCAGCAGCCAAGACTCAGGGAAGGGAGCTAATGAAAAACTGTTTTTT.

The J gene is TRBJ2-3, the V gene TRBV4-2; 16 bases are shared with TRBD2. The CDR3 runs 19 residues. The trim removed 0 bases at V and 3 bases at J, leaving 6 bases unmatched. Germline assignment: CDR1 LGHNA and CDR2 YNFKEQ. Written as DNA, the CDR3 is TGTGCCAGCAGCCAAGATCGGGGACTAGCGGGGGGGCCAACAGATACGCAGTATTTT. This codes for CASSQDRGLAGGPTDTQYF.

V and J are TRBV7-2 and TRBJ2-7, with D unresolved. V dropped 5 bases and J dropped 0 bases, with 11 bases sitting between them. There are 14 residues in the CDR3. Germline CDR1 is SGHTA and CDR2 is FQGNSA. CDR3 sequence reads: CASSPVSLSYEQYF. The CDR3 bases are TGTGCCAGCAGCCCTGTTAGCCTCTCCTACGAGCAGTACTTC.

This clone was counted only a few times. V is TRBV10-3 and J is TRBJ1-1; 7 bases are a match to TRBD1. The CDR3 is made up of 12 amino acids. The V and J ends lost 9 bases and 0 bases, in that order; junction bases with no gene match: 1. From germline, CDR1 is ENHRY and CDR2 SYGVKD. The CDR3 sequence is CAIGTVNTEAFF. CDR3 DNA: TGTGCCATTGGGACAGTGAACACTGAAGCTTTCTTT.

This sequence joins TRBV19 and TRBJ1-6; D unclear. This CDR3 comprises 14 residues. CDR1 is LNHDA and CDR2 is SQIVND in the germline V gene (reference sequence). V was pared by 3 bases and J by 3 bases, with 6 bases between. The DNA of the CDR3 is TGTGCCAGTAGTATGCCGAACTATAATTCACCCCTCCACTTT. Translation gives CASSMPNYNSPLHF.

Here the CDR3 reads CASSLARTGTMHGYTF. The CDR3 nucleotides are TGTGCCAGCAGTTTAGCCCGGACAGGGACAATGCATGGCTACACCTTC. This chain connects TRBV27 to TRBJ1-2; the match to TRBD1 covers 8 bases. This CDR3 contains 16 residues. V trimming: 2 bases; J trimming: 6 bases; junction bases outside the gene matches: 11. Germline V CDR1 and CDR2: MNHEY, SMNVEV (reference sequence).

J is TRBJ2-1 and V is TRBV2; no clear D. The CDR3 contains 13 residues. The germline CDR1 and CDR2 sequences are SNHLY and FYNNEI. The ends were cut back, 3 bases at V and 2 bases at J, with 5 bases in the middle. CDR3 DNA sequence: TGTGCCAGCAGTGACGGACCCTACAATGAGCAGTTCTTC. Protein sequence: CASSDGPYNEQFF.

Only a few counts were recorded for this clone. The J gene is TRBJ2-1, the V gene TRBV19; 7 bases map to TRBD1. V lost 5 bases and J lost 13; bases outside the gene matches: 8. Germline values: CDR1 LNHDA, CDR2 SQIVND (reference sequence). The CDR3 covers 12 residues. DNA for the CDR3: TGTGCCAGTAGTCTGGGGACAGCTACACAGTTCTTC. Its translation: CASSLGTATQFF.